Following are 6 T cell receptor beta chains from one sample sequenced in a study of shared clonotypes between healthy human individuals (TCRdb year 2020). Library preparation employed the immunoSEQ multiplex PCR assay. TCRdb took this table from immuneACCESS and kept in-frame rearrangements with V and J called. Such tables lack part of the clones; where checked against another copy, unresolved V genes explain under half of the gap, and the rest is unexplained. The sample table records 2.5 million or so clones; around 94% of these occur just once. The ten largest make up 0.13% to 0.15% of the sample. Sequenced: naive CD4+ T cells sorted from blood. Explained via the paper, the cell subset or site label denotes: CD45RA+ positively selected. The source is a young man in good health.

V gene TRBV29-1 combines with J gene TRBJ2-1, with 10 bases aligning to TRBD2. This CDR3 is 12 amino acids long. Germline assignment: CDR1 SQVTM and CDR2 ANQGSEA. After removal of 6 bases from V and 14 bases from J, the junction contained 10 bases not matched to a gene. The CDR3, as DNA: TGCAGCGTCGGGCCTCCTAGCGGGGGTGAGTTCTTC. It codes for CSVGPPSGGEFF.

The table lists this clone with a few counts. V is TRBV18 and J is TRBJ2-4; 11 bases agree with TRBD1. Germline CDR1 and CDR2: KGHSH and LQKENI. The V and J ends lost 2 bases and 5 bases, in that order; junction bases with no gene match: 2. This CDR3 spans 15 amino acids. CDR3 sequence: CASSPVGQGENIQYF. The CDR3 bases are TGTGCCAGCTCACCAGTGGGACAGGGGGAAAACATTCAGTACTTC.

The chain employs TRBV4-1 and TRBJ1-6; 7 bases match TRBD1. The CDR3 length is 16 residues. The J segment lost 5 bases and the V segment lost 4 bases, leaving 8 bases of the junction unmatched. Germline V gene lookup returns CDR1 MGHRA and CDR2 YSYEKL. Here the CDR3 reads CASSLGGTADNSPLHF. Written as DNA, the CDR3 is TGCGCCAGCAGCCTGGGGGGGACAGCTGATAATTCACCCCTCCACTTT.

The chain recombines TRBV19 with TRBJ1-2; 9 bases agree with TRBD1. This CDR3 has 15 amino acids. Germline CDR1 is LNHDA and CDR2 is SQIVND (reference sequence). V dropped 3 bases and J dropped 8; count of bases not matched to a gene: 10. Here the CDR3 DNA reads TGTGCCAGTAGTATCGGACGGGACAGGGTGTCCGGCTACACCTTC. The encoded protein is CASSIGRDRVSGYTF. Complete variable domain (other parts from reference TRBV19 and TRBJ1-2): DGGITQSPKYLFRKEGQNVTLSCEQNLNHDAMYWYRQDPGQGLRLIYYSQIVNDFQKGDIAEGYSVSREKKESFPLTVTSAQKNPTAFYLCASSIGRDRVSGYTFGSGTRLTVV.

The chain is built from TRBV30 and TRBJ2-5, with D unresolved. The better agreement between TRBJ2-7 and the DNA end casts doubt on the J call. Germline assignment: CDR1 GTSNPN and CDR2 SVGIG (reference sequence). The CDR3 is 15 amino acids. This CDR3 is CAWSVTRMGSYEQYF. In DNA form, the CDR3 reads TGTGCCTGGAGTGTGACCAGGATGGGCTCCTACGAGCAGTACTTC.

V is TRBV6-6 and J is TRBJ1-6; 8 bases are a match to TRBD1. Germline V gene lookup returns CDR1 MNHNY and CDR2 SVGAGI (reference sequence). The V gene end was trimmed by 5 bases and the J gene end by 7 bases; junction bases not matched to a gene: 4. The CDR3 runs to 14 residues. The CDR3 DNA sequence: TGTGCCAGCAGTACCGGGACAGGCAATTCACCCCTCCACTTT. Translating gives CASSTGTGNSPLHF.